This TCR beta chain was profiled in a study of identical twins. TCRdb itself ran the 5' RACE reads through MiXCR, one entry per CDR3 protein. The repertoire consists of approximately 240,000 distinct CDR3 sequences, with over 12% occurring once and the leading ten covering approximately 8.8%. The length of the CDR3 is 14 residues. Germline CDR1 is MNHNS and CDR2 is SASEGT. Trimming removed 7 bases from V and 3 bases from J, with 15 bases in between. The sequence was obtained from a woman between 18 and 29 years old in good health. Input material: memory (CD45RO+) T cells sorted from blood. The chain employs TRBV6-1 and TRBJ1-1; tentatively, D is TRBD1 (6 bases). CDR3 DNA sequence: TGTGCCAGCACTGTGGACAGTTCCTACACTGAAGCTTTCTTT. It translates to CASTVDSSYTEAFF.